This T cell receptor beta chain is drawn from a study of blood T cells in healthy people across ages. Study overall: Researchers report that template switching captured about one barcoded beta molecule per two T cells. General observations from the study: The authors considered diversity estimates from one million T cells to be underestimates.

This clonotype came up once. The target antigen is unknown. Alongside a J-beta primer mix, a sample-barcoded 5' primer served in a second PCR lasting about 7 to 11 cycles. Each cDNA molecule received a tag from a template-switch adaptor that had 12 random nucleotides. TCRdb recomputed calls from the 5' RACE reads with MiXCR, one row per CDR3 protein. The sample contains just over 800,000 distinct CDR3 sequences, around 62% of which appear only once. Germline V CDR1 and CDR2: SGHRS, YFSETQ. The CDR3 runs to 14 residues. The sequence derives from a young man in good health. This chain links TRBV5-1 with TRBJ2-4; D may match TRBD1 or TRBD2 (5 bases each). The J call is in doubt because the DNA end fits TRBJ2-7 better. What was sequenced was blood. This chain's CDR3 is CASSFHRDVYEQYF. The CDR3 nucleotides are TGCGCCAGCAGCTTTCATAGGGACGTCTACGAGCAGTACTTC.